These T cell receptor beta chains were read from a single sample in a study of sequential checkpoint blockade in melanoma. Method: immunoSEQ multiplex PCR; TCRdb's copy keeps in-frame clones and lacks some. The profile shows 7,500 to 8,500 clones, approximately 67% of them singletons. Sequencing was performed on CD8+ T cells sorted from blood (inferred from file names), taken from a patient given nivolumab and ipilimumab in sequence. These receptor sequences come from a human patient with melanoma. Some clones in this sample may be carry-over from other donors' samples. Each CDR3 is given with its conserved first and last residue. Clone size is shown for a subset of rows, as once, few, many or a class of expanded clone.

j_call clone_size v_call cdr3_aa
TRBJ2-1 - TRBV18 CASSPPGRVNEQFF
TRBJ2-7 - TRBV7-9 CASSLGAGYGQYF
TRBJ1-2 once TRBV28 CASSLSVVYGYTF
TRBJ2-7 once TRBV9 CASSVATGGYEQYF
TRBJ1-4 - TRBV27 CASSSNRRREKLFF
- - TRBV29-1 CSVFGGASYEQYF
TRBJ2-5 once TRBV9 CASSSQTGGGETQYF
TRBJ1-4 few TRBV18 CASSGEGKLFF
TRBJ1-2 - TRBV6-6 CASSYHGTETNYGYTF
TRBJ1-2 - TRBV2 CASTDRILNYGYTF
TRBJ1-4 - TRBV5-8 CASSLSGWLFF
TRBJ1-3 once TRBV6-5 CASSKIGSSGNTIYF
TRBJ2-1 - TRBV7-3 CASSLTSGVFSEQFF
TRBJ1-5 few TRBV6-1 CASSEALGEGQGGFQPQHF
TRBJ2-7 - TRBV14 CASSQDNGRGFYEQYF
TRBJ1-6 - TRBV11-3 CASSHTGTGNSPLHF
TRBJ2-7 - TRBV7-9 CASSQQASGRRSYEQYF
TRBJ1-3 - TRBV9 CASSNPVGRGESGNTIYF
- - TRBV7-2 CASSLGQGGYEQYF
TRBJ1-1 - TRBV4-2 CASSQWGQGKIADTEAFF
TRBJ2-7 - TRBV4-2 CASSSVFRSYEQYF
TRBJ1-1 - TRBV5-1 CASSVNRALNTEAFF
TRBJ2-7 - TRBV4-3 CASSQDLTGFIDEQYF
TRBJ2-7 - TRBV4-3 CASSQEIDRASEQYF
TRBJ1-5 - TRBV7-8 CASSLDLGTGPRQPQHF
TRBJ2-7 - TRBV5-4 CASSLDGSFYEQYF
TRBJ2-7 few TRBV7-9 CASSFGYRSYEQYF
TRBJ2-7 - TRBV27 CASSSPREGAYEQYF
TRBJ1-6 - TRBV2 CAVPGQGTFRALHF
TRBJ1-2 - TRBV9 CASSGGGPSYGYTF
TRBJ2-1 - TRBV10-3 CAIKPRQGGIDEQFF
TRBJ2-7 few TRBV7-4 CASRTGGPGEQYF
TRBJ2-3 few TRBV18 CASSLTSGHSTDTQYF
TRBJ1-4 - TRBV4-3 CASSQDRGDGEKLFF
TRBJ2-7 few TRBV5-5 CASSFTYRETYEQYF
TRBJ2-1 - TRBV6-5 CASSSPKYNEQFF
TRBJ1-6 once TRBV28 CASSLSPPNSPLHF
TRBJ2-7 - TRBV5-1 CASTLGTGGPYEQYF
TRBJ2-7 - TRBV4-1 CASSQDPLDRGQGEQYF
TRBJ1-3 - TRBV7-6 CASSLAIGRTPSGNTIYF
TRBJ1-4 few TRBV4-1 CASTNRGYNEKLFF
TRBJ1-3 - TRBV7-2 CASSFGNRYYSGNTIYF